Below, 15 T cell receptor beta chains from the same sample are listed, as sequenced in a study of blood T cell repertoires in COVID-19. TCRdb's copy holds only in-frame clones and misses some; the assay was immunoSEQ multiplex PCR. The top ten clones hold approximately 4.5% of a sample with roughly 240,000 clones, approximately 85% of them seen once. Sequencing used peripheral blood. The origin of the receptors is a woman in her 70s with acute or convalescent COVID-19.

The genes are TRBV10-3 and TRBJ2-7; 8 nucleotides agree with TRBD1. CDR1 ENHRY and CDR2 SYGVKD come from the germline V gene. The trim removed 10 bases at V and 3 bases at J, leaving 11 bases unmatched. The CDR3 spans 14 residues. The CDR3 region is CASNMGTGYYEQYF. The CDR3 nucleotides read TGTGCCAGCAATATGGGGACAGGCTACTACGAGCAGTACTTC.

In regard to this clone: The same CDR3 arises from other DNA sequences in this sample as well. The CDR3 reads CAISESVRGNYGYTF. The CDR3 bases are TGTGCCATCAGTGAGTCGGTCAGGGGTAACTATGGCTACACCTTC. This chain uses TRBV10-3 with TRBJ1-2, with D possibly TRBD1 on 6 matching bases. CDR1 and CDR2 from the germline V gene are ENHRY and SYGVKD. V was cut by 0 bases and J by 1 base, with 9 bases left in between. CDR3 length: 15 amino acids.

J is TRBJ1-2 and V is TRBV5-1, with 7 bases lining up with TRBD1. Germline V gene lookup returns CDR1 SGHRS and CDR2 YFSETQ. V dropped 0 bases and J dropped 6; count of bases not matched to a gene: 11. The CDR3 totals 16 residues. In DNA form, the CDR3 reads TGCGCCAGCAGCTTGGTAGGAGAGGGGGCGGTTGATGGCTACACCTTC. Translated, it gives CASSLVGEGAVDGYTF.

The V gene is TRBV20-1, the J gene TRBJ2-4; D is possibly TRBD1 (6 bases). Germline values: CDR1 DFQATT, CDR2 SNEGSKA (reference sequence). Trimming pared 5 bases from V and 10 bases from J, leaving 12 bases between. CDR3 length equals 11 residues. The CDR3 bases are TGCAGTGCTCGCAGGGGTGGAATTCAGTACTTC. It specifies CSARRGGIQYF.

The V call is TRBV29-1, the J call TRBJ1-1; the match to TRBD1 covers 7 bases. Unmatched junction bases numbered 5, after V lost 7 bases and J lost 0 bases. CDR1 SQVTM and CDR2 ANQGSEA come from the germline V gene. The CDR3 is made up of 13 amino acids. CDR3 nucleotide sequence: TGCAGCGCTACGGGACAGATGAACACTGAAGCTTTCTTT. Amino acids: CSATGQMNTEAFF.

This clone was seen only a few times. The chain employs TRBV19 and TRBJ1-5, with a weak D call TRBD1 (5 bases). The CDR3 is 14 residues long. The V gene's germline CDR1 is LNHDA and CDR2 SQIVND (reference sequence). V was shortened by 3 bases and J by 7 bases, with 13 bases between the two germline ends. The CDR3 reads CASSMLGGVQPQHF. The CDR3, as DNA: TGTGCCAGTAGTATGTTAGGAGGGGTGCAGCCCCAGCATTTT.

This sequence joins TRBV5-1 and TRBJ1-2; 9 positions match TRBD1. With 8 bases clipped from V and 4 bases from J, the junction kept 9 bases outside the gene matches. This CDR3 comprises 14 residues. CDR1 is SGHRS, CDR2 YFSETQ, per germline. The CDR3 DNA sequence: TGCGCCAGTAAAGACCGGGACAGGGCCTATGGCTACACCTTC. Translation: CASKDRDRAYGYTF.

This clone was counted many times. CDR3 nucleotides: TGTGCCAGTAGTACCCGGACAGGGAATGGTAACTATGGCTACACCTTC. Protein product: CASSTRTGNGNYGYTF. The V call is TRBV19, the J call TRBJ1-2; the match to TRBD1 covers 8 bases. V lost 4 bases to trimming and J lost 1 base; unmatched junction nucleotides: 8. The CDR3 runs 16 residues. CDR1 is LNHDA, CDR2 SQIVND, per germline (reference sequence). The variable domain in full, with the rest retrieved from reference TRBV19 and TRBJ1-2, is DGGITQSPKYLFRKEGQNVTLSCEQNLNHDAMYWYRQDPGQGLRLIYYSQIVNDFQKGDIAEGYSVSREKKESFPLTVTSAQKNPTAFYLCASSTRTGNGNYGYTFGSGTRLTVV.

J is TRBJ2-3 and V is TRBV19; no reliable D call. The V end was cut by 2 bases, the J end by 2 bases, with 11 bases between. Per germline, CDR1 LNHDA and CDR2 SQIVND (reference sequence). CDR3 length: 15 amino acids. The CDR3 here is CASSISRRYTDTQYF. The DNA for the CDR3 is TGTGCCAGTAGTATAAGTCGGCGGTACACAGATACGCAGTATTTT.

The J gene is TRBJ2-3, the V gene TRBV19; 8 positions agree with TRBD1. Germline V gene data show CDR1 as LNHDA and CDR2 as SQIVND (reference sequence). The CDR3 extends over 15 amino acids. V lost 5 bases to trimming and J lost 4 bases; unmatched junction nucleotides: 8. DNA of the CDR3: TGTGCCAGTAGTGTAAGCAGGGGGCGCGCAGATACGCAGTATTTT. It codes for CASSVSRGRADTQYF.

This clone was seen a handful of times. DNA for the CDR3: TGTGCCAGCAGTCCTCAAGCCCCAGGGGGAAGTGGCTACACCTTC. Translated, it gives CASSPQAPGGSGYTF. This chain links TRBV27 with TRBJ1-2; 7 bases agree with TRBD1. The germline gives CDR1 MNHEY, CDR2 SMNVEV (reference sequence). V dropped 5 bases and J dropped 7; count of bases not matched to a gene: 13. CDR3 length: 15 residues.

This chain joins TRBV7-9 and TRBJ1-2; D is possibly TRBD1 (6 bases). This CDR3 comprises 14 residues. The germline V gene encodes CDR1 SEHNR and CDR2 FQNEAQ (reference sequence). Deletions cut 5 bases from V and 2 bases from J, with 12 bases between. CDR3 DNA: TGTGCCAGCAGCCCGGCTCAGGGGAACTATGGCTACACCTTC. Protein product: CASSPAQGNYGYTF.

This clone occurred a few times. The chain carries TRBV11-3 and TRBJ1-1; D is undetermined. V dropped 5 bases and J dropped 5 bases, with 18 bases sitting between them. CDR1 and CDR2 from the germline V gene are SGHNT and YENEEA. The CDR3 totals 15 residues. The CDR3 sequence is CASSPGGLLGTEAFF. In nucleotides, the CDR3 is TGTGCCAGCAGCCCTGGCGGTCTTCTTGGGACTGAAGCTTTCTTT.

This clone was counted a single time. The chain employs TRBV18 and TRBJ2-1; 10 bases map to TRBD1. Trimming cost V 3 bases and J 6 bases; bases outside gene matches: 8. This CDR3 region has 16 residues. CDR1 and CDR2 from the germline V gene are KGHSH and LQKENI. The CDR3 sequence is CASSPPGQGLTNEQFF. The CDR3 bases are TGTGCCAGCTCACCTCCGGGACAGGGGCTGACCAATGAGCAGTTCTTC.

This clone was recorded only once. Other nucleotide sequences in the sample specify the same CDR3. The chain recombines TRBV27 with TRBJ1-1; D unclear. V lost 3 bases and J 4 bases, leaving 9 bases between the germline ends. Germline-derived CDR1 and CDR2 are MNHEY and SMNVEV (reference sequence). This CDR3 is built from 13 residues. Here the CDR3 DNA reads TGTGCCAGCAGTTTGAGTGTGAGCACTGAAGCTTTCTTT. This encodes CASSLSVSTEAFF.